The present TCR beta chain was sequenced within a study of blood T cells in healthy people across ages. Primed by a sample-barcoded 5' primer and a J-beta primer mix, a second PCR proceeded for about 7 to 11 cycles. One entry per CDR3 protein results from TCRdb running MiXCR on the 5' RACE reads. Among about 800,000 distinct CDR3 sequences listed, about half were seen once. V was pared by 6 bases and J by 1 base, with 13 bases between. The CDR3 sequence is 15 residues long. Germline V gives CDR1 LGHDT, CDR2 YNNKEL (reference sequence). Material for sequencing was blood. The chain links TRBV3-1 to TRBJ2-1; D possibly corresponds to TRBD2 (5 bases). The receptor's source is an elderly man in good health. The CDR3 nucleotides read TGTGCCAGCAGTTCTACTACTAGATCCTACAATGAGCAGTTCTTC. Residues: CASSSTTRSYNEQFF.